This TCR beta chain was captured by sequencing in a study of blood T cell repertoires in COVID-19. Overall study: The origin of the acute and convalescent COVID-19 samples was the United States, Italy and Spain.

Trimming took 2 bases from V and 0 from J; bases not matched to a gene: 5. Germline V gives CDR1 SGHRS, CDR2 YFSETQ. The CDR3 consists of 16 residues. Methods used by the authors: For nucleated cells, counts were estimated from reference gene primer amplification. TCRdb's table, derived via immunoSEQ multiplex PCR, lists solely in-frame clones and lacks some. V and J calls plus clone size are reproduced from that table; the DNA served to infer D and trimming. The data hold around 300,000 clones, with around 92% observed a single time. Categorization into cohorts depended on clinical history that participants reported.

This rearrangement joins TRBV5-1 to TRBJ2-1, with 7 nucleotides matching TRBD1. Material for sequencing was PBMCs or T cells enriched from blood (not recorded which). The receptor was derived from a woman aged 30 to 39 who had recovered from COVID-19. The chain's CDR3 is CASSFVTGDSYNEQFF. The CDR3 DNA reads TGCGCCAGCAGCTTTGTTACAGGGGACTCCTACAATGAGCAGTTCTTC.